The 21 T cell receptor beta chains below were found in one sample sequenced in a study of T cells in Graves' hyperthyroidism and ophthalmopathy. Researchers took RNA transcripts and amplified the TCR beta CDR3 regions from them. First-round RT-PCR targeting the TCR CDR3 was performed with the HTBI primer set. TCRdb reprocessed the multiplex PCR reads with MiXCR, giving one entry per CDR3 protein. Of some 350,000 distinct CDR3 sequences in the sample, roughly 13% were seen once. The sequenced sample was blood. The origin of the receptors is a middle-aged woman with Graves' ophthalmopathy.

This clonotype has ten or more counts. The CDR3 nucleotides read TGTGCCAGCAGCGACCTTACAGGGGCCCAAGAGACCCAGTACTTC. It specifies CASSDLTGAQETQYF. The rearrangement links TRBV7-6 to TRBJ2-5, with 7 bases that match TRBD1. This CDR3 is built from 15 residues. In germline, CDR1 is SGHVS, CDR2 FNYEAQ. The trim removed 5 bases at V and 1 base at J, leaving 7 bases unmatched.

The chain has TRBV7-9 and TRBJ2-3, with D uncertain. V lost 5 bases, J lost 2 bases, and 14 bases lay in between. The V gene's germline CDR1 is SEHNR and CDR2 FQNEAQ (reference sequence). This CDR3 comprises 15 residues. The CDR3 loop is CASSDQTSATDTQYF. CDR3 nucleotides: TGTGCCAGCAGCGACCAGACATCCGCCACAGATACGCAGTATTTT.

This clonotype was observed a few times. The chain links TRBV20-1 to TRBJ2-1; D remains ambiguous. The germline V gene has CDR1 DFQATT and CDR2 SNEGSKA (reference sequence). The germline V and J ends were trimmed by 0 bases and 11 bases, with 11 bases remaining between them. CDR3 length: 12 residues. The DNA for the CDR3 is TGCAGTGCTAGAGACCTGAATAATCAGCAGTTCTTC. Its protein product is CSARDLNNQQFF.

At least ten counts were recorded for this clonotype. CDR3 in DNA: TGTGCCAGCAGTTCTATATCCGGTGGCTACACCTTC. Its protein is CASSSISGGYTF. The chain employs TRBV6-1 and TRBJ1-2; D is uncertain. Germline V gene sequence: CDR1 MNHNS, CDR2 SASEGT. The CDR3 loop spans 12 amino acids. Between the trimmed V and J ends, which lost 5 bases and 7 bases, there was a span of 11 bases.

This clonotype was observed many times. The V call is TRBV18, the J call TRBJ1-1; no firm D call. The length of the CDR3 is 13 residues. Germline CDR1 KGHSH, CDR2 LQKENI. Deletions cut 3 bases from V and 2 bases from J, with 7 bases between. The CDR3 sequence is CASSPERNTEAFF. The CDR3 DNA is TGTGCCAGCTCACCTGAAAGAAACACTGAAGCTTTCTTT.

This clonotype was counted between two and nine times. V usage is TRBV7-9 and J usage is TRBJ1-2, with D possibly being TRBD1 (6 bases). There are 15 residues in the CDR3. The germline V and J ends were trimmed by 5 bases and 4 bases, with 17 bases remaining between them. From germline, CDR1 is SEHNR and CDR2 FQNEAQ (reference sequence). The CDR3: CASSPGRQESYGYTF. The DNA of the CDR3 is TGTGCCAGCAGCCCGGGGAGACAGGAAAGCTATGGCTACACCTTC.

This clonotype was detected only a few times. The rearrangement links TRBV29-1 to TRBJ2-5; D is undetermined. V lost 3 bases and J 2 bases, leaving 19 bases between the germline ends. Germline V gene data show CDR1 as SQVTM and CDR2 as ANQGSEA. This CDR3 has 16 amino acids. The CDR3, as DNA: TGCAGCGTTGAGACGAAGGGTGTAGGCCCTCAAGAGACCCAGTACTTC. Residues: CSVETKGVGPQETQYF.

CDR3 amino acids: CASSFYETEAFF. Written as DNA, the CDR3 is TGTGCCAGCAGCTTCTACGAAACTGAAGCTTTCTTT. The chain carries TRBV11-1 and TRBJ1-1; D remains unclear. CDR3 length: 12 residues. Looked up from germline, CDR1 is SGHAT and CDR2 is FQDESV (reference sequence). V was trimmed by 3 bases and J by 5 bases, leaving 7 bases between them.

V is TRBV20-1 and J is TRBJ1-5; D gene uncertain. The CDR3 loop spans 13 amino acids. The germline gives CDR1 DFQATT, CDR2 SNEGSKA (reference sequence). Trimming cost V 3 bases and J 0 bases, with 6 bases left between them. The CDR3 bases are TGCAGTGCTAGCTTTTATAGCAATCAGCCCCAGCATTTT. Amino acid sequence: CSASFYSNQPQHF.

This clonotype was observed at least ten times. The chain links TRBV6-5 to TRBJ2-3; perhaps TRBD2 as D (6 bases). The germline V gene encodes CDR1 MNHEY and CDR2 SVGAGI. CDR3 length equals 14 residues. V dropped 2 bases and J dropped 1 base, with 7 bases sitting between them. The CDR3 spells CASSYAGRTDTQYF. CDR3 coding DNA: TGTGCCAGCAGTTACGCGGGACGCACAGATACGCAGTATTTT.

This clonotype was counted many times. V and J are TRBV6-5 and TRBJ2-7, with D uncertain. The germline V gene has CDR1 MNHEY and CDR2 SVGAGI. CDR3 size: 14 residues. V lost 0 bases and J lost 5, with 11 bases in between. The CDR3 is CASSYSTSTHEQYF. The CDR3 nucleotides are TGTGCCAGCAGTTACTCGACATCCACCCACGAGCAGTACTTC.

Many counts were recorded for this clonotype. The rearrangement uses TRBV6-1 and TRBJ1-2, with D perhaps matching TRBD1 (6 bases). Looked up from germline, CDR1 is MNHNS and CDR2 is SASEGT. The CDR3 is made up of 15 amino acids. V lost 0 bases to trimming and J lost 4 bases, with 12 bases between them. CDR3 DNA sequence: TGTGCCAGCAGTGAAGCGTGGGGGGCTGGCTATGGCTACACCTTC. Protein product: CASSEAWGAGYGYTF.

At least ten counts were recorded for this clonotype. CDR3: CASSWGTGELFF. In DNA form, the CDR3 reads TGTGCCAGCAGTTGGGGGACCGGGGAGCTGTTTTTT. The chain carries TRBV2 and TRBJ2-2, with D perhaps being TRBD1 or TRBD2 (5 bases each). Between the trimmed V and J ends, which lost 5 bases and 5 bases, there was a span of 6 bases. This CDR3 contains 12 residues. Germline V gene lookup returns CDR1 SNHLY and CDR2 FYNNEI.

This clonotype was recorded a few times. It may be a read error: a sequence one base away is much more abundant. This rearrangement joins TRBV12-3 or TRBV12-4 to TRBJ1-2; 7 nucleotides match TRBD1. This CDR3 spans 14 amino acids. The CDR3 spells CASSRDSFNCGYTF. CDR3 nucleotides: TGTGCCAGCAGTAGGGACAGTTTTAACTGTGGCTACACCTTC.

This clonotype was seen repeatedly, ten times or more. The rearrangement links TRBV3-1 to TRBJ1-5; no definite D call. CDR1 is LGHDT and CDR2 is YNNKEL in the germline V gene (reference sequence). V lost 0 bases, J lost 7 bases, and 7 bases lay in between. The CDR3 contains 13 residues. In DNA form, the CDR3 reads TGTGCCAGCAGCCAAGATCCCGGGCAGCCCCAGCATTTT. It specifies CASSQDPGQPQHF.

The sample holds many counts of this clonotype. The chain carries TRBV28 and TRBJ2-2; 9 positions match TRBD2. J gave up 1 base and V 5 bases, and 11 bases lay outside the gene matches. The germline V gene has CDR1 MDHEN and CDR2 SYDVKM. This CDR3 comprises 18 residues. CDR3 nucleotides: TGTGCCAGCAGTACCTCCTTTGGAGCGGGAGGGAACACCGGGGAGCTGTTTTTT. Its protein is CASSTSFGAGGNTGELFF.

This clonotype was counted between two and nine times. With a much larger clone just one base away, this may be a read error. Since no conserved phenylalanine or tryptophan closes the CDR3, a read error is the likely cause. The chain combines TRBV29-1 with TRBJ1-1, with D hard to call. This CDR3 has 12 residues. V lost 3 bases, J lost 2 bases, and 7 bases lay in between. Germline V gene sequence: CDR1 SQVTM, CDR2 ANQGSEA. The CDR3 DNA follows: TGCAGCGTTGACGACGGAAACACTGAAGCTTTCCTT. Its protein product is CSVDDGNTEAFL.

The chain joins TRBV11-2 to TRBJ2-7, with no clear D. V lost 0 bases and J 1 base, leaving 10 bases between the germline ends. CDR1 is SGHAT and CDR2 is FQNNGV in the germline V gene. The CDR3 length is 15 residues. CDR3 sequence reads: CASSLDRMFSYEQYF. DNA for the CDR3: TGTGCCAGCAGCTTAGATAGGATGTTTTCCTACGAGCAGTACTTC.

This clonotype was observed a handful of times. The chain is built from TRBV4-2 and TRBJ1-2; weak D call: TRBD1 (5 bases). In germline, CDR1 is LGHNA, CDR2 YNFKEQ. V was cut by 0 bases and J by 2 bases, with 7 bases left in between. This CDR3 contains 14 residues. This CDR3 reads CASSQDEGNYGYTF. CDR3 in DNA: TGTGCCAGCAGCCAAGATGAGGGGAACTATGGCTACACCTTC.

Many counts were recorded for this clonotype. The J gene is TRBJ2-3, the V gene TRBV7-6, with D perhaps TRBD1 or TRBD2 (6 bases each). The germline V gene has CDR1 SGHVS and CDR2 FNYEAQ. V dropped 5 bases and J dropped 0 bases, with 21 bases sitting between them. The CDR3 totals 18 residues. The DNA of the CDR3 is TGTGCCAGCAGCCCCTTCCCCGTCGGGGGCACTAGCACAGATACGCAGTATTTT. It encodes CASSPFPVGGTSTDTQYF.

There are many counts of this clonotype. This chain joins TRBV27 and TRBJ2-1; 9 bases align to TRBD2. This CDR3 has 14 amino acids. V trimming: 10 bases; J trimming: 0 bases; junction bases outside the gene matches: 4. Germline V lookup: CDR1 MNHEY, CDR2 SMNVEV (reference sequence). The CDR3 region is CATLAGSSYNEQFF. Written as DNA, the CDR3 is TGTGCCACCCTAGCGGGAAGCTCCTACAATGAGCAGTTCTTC.